This section outlines one T cell receptor beta chain sequence together with its context. The CDR3 runs 13 residues. The germline V gene has CDR1 SQVTM and CDR2 ANQGSEA. Trimming stripped 4 bases from V and 4 bases from J, with 12 bases between. The source of the sample is a study of blood T cell repertoires in COVID-19. For the study at large: PBMCs, B-cell-depleted T cells, or T cells provided the cDNA or gDNA that made up the material.

Data came from immunoSEQ multiplex PCR; TCRdb stores just in-frame clones and leaves some out. The data show 45,000 to 65,000 clones, around 90% seen once. This clonotype was sampled from a human donor in a cohort sampled during active COVID-19. This chain joins TRBV29-1 and TRBJ2-3, with a weak D call TRBD2 (5 bases). The sample consisted of peripheral blood. The CDR3 is CSVALSSSDTQYF. The CDR3 coding sequence is TGCAGCGTTGCGCTTTCTAGCTCAGATACGCAGTATTTT.